This T cell receptor beta chain emerged from a study of T cell responses to AZD1222 COVID-19 vaccine (dated by TCRdb to the early 2020s). Concerning the study at large: AZD1222 recipients with second doses at about 4 weeks or about 12 weeks were pooled, because spike-specific TCR depth and breadth did not differ between schedules. A total of more than 230 trial participants underwent TCR sequencing, of whom around 200 received two doses of AZD1222 and around 26 received two doses of the MenACWY control vaccine. Trial participants were enrolled by age into 18-55, 56-69 and 70-plus year subgroups, with 148, 28 and 57 TCR-sequenced participants respectively. On the study overall, not on this receptor specifically: The vaccine-associated CD4 TCRs covered the entire spike protein, and the dominant responses fell in regions 160-218 and 743-854. Conclusions about previously exposed vaccinees are limited, since just six or seven AZD1222 recipients were seropositive for SARS-CoV-2 at baseline. A significant rise in spike-specific TCR breadth and depth was observed after two AZD1222 doses relative to day 0 and relative to MenACWY recipients. Participants were mostly white British and included more females than males, and it was suggested by the authors that clonal diversity may have been underestimated. In the small 56-69-year group, the increase in depth fell short of significance, most likely because of low power. Reportedly, close to half of the unique spike-specific TCRs recognized epitopes lying outside the regions that are mutated in the B.1.351 and B.1.1.7 variants. No day 14 peak-response samples were available, so repertoires were characterized only after the peak T cell response.

This clone was seen once. Its binding antigen is unknown. No quality values exist for individual bases; no much larger clone is one base distant. The CDR3 regions of human TCRbeta chains were analyzed by immunosequencing. As for the authors' bioinformatics: Repertoire TCRs were checked for matches against a reference library of SARS-CoV-2-specific TCRs that had been generated using the MIRA antigen-specificity platform. Breadth was defined as the fraction of unique TCRs that were SARS-CoV-2-associated, and depth was defined as the fraction of total T cells that were SARS-CoV-2-associated. Using the MIRA data, each spike-specific TCR was mapped to the spike region that the TCR reacts to and placed in a CD4 or CD8 class. Log10-transformed breadth and depth values were compared by one-way ANOVA with Sidak's multiple comparisons tests. TCRdb took over this immuneACCESS table, retaining in-frame rearrangements with V and J assigned. Such tables are incomplete; in checked studies, under half of the missing clones stem from an unresolved V gene, and the remainder is unexplained. V and J calls and clone size come straight from that table; D and trimming were deduced from the DNA. This sample holds 130,000 to 150,000 clones; around 91% were observed only once. The leading ten clones occupy roughly 1.7% of the sample.

The meaning of the sample's time point label: baseline before first vaccination. Samples from vaccinated people were obtained from the UK trials COV001 and COV002, which included a single-blind randomized controlled phase 2/3 trial of AZD1222 (ChAdOx1 nCoV-19) in healthy adults. For TCRbeta chain sequencing, PBMC samples were collected from trial participants at day 0 and at day 28 after the second dose. The CDR3 spans 13 residues, from the cysteine through the phenylalanine. Solely the CDR3 DNA is kept, with 39 bases framed from the first base. Unmatched junction bases come to 6, with V trimmed by 4 bases and J by 9 bases. The germline V gene encodes CDR1 MNHEY and CDR2 SMNVEV (reference sequence).

This specimen consisted of peripheral blood, obtained on day 0 of AZD1222 vaccination. This sequence originates from an adult in good health. The sequence is built from TRBV27 and TRBJ2-1, and TRBD2 aligns with 7 junction nucleotides. CDR3 reads: CASSSGLVGEQFF. The DNA is as follows: TGTGCCAGCAGTTCCGGACTAGTAGGTGAGCAGTTCTTC.